Below, 27 T cell receptor beta chains from the same sample are listed, as sequenced in a study of CD8 T cells in ankylosing spondylitis. Using its own MiXCR run on the 5' RACE reads, TCRdb lists one record per CDR3 protein. The sample yields fewer than 350,000 distinct CDR3 sequences, about 9.9% seen once. The sample taken for sequencing was blood, either unsorted or a sorted T cell fraction (not recorded which). The receptors were sampled from a female donor with ankylosing spondylitis or in good health (not recorded which).

This clonotype was seen more than once but under ten times. The CDR3 spells CASSLWMSTTYEQYF. The CDR3 DNA follows: TGTGCCAGCAGCTTATGGATGTCGACCACCTACGAGCAGTACTTC. V is TRBV11-2 and J is TRBJ2-7; D is undetermined. V was trimmed by 2 bases and J by 2 bases, leaving 13 bases between them. The germline gives CDR1 SGHAT, CDR2 FQNNGV. The CDR3 covers 15 residues.

The chain has TRBV7-6 and TRBJ2-1; D gene ambiguous. V was pared by 0 bases and J by 0 bases, with 9 bases between. Germline-derived CDR1 and CDR2 are SGHVS and FNYEAQ. The length of the CDR3 is 16 residues. CDR3 sequence: CASSLATQSSYNEQFF. CDR3 DNA sequence: TGTGCCAGCAGCTTAGCCACCCAGAGCTCCTACAATGAGCAGTTCTTC.

This clonotype occurred many times. The chain links TRBV12-3 or TRBV12-4 to TRBJ1-1; D gene uncertain. The CDR3 has 14 residues. The ends were cut back, 3 bases at V and 3 bases at J, with 11 bases in the middle. CDR3 sequence: CASSFLTRDTEAFF. CDR3 sequence (DNA): TGTGCCAGCAGTTTCCTTACGAGGGACACTGAAGCTTTCTTT.

The rearrangement joins TRBV18 to TRBJ2-4, with D tentatively TRBD1 or TRBD2 (5 bases each). Germline CDR1 and CDR2: KGHSH and LQKENI. This CDR3 spans 19 amino acids. V was cut by 3 bases and J by 1 base, with 22 bases left in between. In DNA, the CDR3 is TGTGCCAGCTCACCTACGGGACCGGGAAGGGGCTTTGCCAAAAACATTCAGTACTTC. Amino acids: CASSPTGPGRGFAKNIQYF.

About this clonotype: A much larger clone differs from this one at a single base, so this may be a read error. The chain links TRBV7-9 to TRBJ2-1, with 9 bases identical to TRBD2. The length of the CDR3 is 15 residues. Trimming removed 1 base from V and 8 bases from J; junction bases left unmatched: 6. The V gene's germline CDR1 is SEHNR and CDR2 FQNEAQ (reference sequence). The CDR3 nucleotides are TGTGCCAGCAGCTTAGTCGGCGGGAGGGTTGATGAGCAGTTCTTC. Its translation is CASSLVGGRVDEQFF.

This clonotype was seen many times. The genes are TRBV9 and TRBJ1-1; D call uncertain. CDR1 and CDR2 from the germline V gene are SGDLS and YYNGEE. V gave up 0 bases and J gave up 1 base, with 4 bases separating them. The CDR3 is 13 amino acids. The CDR3 protein is CASSVGANTEAFF. The CDR3 nucleotides read TGTGCCAGCAGCGTAGGGGCGAACACTGAAGCTTTCTTT.

This clonotype has at least ten counts. The chain carries TRBV20-1 and TRBJ2-1, with 13 nucleotides matching TRBD2. The CDR3 sequence is 14 residues long. Germline lookup yields CDR1 DFQATT and CDR2 SNEGSKA (reference sequence). The V and J ends lost 5 bases and 10 bases, in that order; junction bases with no gene match: 8. DNA of the CDR3: TGCAGTGCTCCGTGGACTAGCGGGGGTGGGGAGCAGTTCTTC. The encoded protein is CSAPWTSGGGEQFF.

This clonotype turned up a few times. The chain links TRBV3-1 to TRBJ1-2, with no clear D. Germline CDR1 is LGHDT and CDR2 is YNNKEL (reference sequence). CDR3 length: 11 residues. Trimming removed 0 bases at V and 8 bases at J, with 4 bases between. CDR3 in DNA: TGTGCCAGCAGCCAAGATGTCGGCTACACCTTC. This translates into CASSQDVGYTF.

The rearrangement uses TRBV28 and TRBJ1-2; tentative D call: TRBD1 (6 bases). Trimming removed 2 bases at V and 4 bases at J, with 14 bases between. The CDR3 extends over 15 amino acids. The V gene's germline CDR1 is MDHEN and CDR2 SYDVKM. The CDR3 reads CASSLGYRDPYGYTF. CDR3 nucleotides: TGTGCCAGCAGTTTAGGGTACAGGGATCCCTATGGCTACACCTTC.

The chain has TRBV4-3 and TRBJ2-3; TRBD1 matches 9 bases. V dropped 2 bases and J dropped 3; count of bases not matched to a gene: 6. From germline, CDR1 is LGHNA and CDR2 YSLEER. The CDR3 is made up of 16 amino acids. The CDR3 DNA reads TGCGCCAGCAGCCAATCCCCCGGACAGGGGACAGATACGCAGTATTTT. This translates into CASSQSPGQGTDTQYF.

At least ten counts were recorded for this clonotype. CDR3 region: CASGGRTSSYNEQFF. The CDR3 bases are TGCGCCAGCGGGGGACGTACTAGCTCCTACAATGAGCAGTTCTTC. The chain recombines TRBV5-1 with TRBJ2-1; D may correspond to TRBD1 or TRBD2 (5 bases each). CDR1 is SGHRS, CDR2 YFSETQ, per germline. Deletions cut 7 bases from V and 0 bases from J, with 14 bases between. This CDR3 spans 15 amino acids.

The chain links TRBV7-6 to TRBJ1-5; D unclear. This CDR3 is 13 amino acids long. V was clipped by 1 base and J by 7 bases, with 8 bases between them. Germline CDR1 reads SGHVS; CDR2 reads FNYEAQ. In nucleotides, the CDR3 is TGTGCCAGCAGCTTAGATATAACCCAGCCCCAGCATTTT. It yields the protein CASSLDITQPQHF.

Points on this clonotype: A clone one base away is much larger, so this may be a read error. V usage is TRBV9 and J usage is TRBJ1-1; D remains unclear. Germline CDR1 reads SGDLS; CDR2 reads YYNGEE. This CDR3 spans 14 amino acids. V was clipped by 3 bases and J by 0 bases, with 9 bases between them. The CDR3 sequence: CASSAGMLNTEAFF. CDR3 nucleotide sequence: TGTGCCAGCAGCGCCGGGATGCTGAACACTGAAGCTTTCTTT.

This clonotype was counted at least ten times. The chain links TRBV3-1 to TRBJ2-7; no firm D call. In germline, CDR1 is LGHDT, CDR2 YNNKEL (reference sequence). The CDR3 totals 11 residues. V shed 1 base and J shed 6 bases, with 4 bases lying between them. The CDR3 nucleotides read TGTGCCAGCAGCCAAGTCAGCGAGCAGTACTTC. Its protein is CASSQVSEQYF.

The CDR3 DNA sequence: TGTGCCAGCAGCCCGGACTCCCGAGCTGAGACCCAGTACTTC. Its translation: CASSPDSRAETQYF. J is TRBJ2-5 and V is TRBV3-1; a possible D gene is TRBD2 (5 bases). The CDR3 is made up of 14 amino acids. The germline V gene encodes CDR1 LGHDT and CDR2 YNNKEL (reference sequence). Trimming left V 4 bases short and J 5 bases short, with 14 bases between.

This clonotype was counted only a few times. V is TRBV28 and J is TRBJ2-1; 13 bases are a match to TRBD2. The ends lost 5 bases at V and 5 bases at J; junction bases unmatched: 6. Germline-derived CDR1 and CDR2 are MDHEN and SYDVKM. This CDR3 contains 16 residues. The CDR3 DNA sequence: TGTGCCAGCAGTACACCCGGGACTAGCGGGGACAATGAGCAGTTCTTC. Translation gives CASSTPGTSGDNEQFF.

The rearrangement uses TRBV11-2 and TRBJ2-1; D unresolved. Germline CDR1 is SGHAT and CDR2 is FQNNGV. With 5 bases removed from V and 4 bases from J, the gap between germline ends came to 21 bases. The CDR3 is made up of 17 amino acids. CDR3 sequence reads: CASSTGLGNQRYNEQFF. In DNA, the CDR3 is TGTGCCAGCAGCACCGGCCTAGGAAATCAGAGGTACAATGAGCAGTTCTTC.

The table lists this clonotype with many counts. The V gene is TRBV5-1, the J gene TRBJ2-5; D gene uncertain. The CDR3 runs to 15 residues. The ends were cut back, 0 bases at V and 5 bases at J, with 14 bases in the middle. CDR1 is SGHRS, CDR2 YFSETQ, per germline. The CDR3 DNA follows: TGCGCCAGCAGCTTGGTTTATAGGCCCTCGGAGACCCAGTACTTC. Encoded protein: CASSLVYRPSETQYF.

The gene calls are TRBV6-2 or TRBV6-3 and TRBJ2-3; TRBD2 agrees at 8 bases. The V gene end was trimmed by 2 bases and the J gene end by 1 base; junction bases not matched to a gene: 5. Germline CDR1 and CDR2: MNHEY and SVGEGT. The CDR3 is 16 amino acids. DNA for the CDR3: TGTGCCAGCAGTTACGGAAAGACTAGCGGCACAGATACGCAGTATTTT. This sequence encodes CASSYGKTSGTDTQYF.

Many counts were recorded for this clonotype. J is TRBJ2-3 and V is TRBV28, with D maybe TRBD1 (6 bases). The CDR3 runs 13 residues. V lost 5 bases, J lost 4 bases, and 10 bases lay in between. Germline V gene lookup returns CDR1 MDHEN and CDR2 SYDVKM. The CDR3 region is CASSRQVADTQYF. CDR3 bases: TGTGCCAGCAGTCGACAGGTGGCAGATACGCAGTATTTT.

This clonotype came up many times. The chain uses TRBV20-1 and TRBJ2-4; no firm D call. Germline lookup yields CDR1 DFQATT and CDR2 SNEGSKA (reference sequence). V shed 6 bases and J shed 0 bases, with 12 bases lying between them. This CDR3 is 14 amino acids long. Here the CDR3 reads CSAGPLGAKNIQYF. In DNA form, the CDR3 reads TGCAGTGCAGGACCGCTCGGAGCCAAAAACATTCAGTACTTC.

Many counts were recorded for this clonotype. This chain links TRBV5-1 with TRBJ2-1, with TRBD2 identical over 7 bases. The CDR3 spans 12 residues. J lost 8 bases, V lost 2 bases, and 1 base had no gene match. Germline V gives CDR1 SGHRS, CDR2 YFSETQ. In DNA form, the CDR3 reads TGCGCCAGCAGCTTTAGCGGGTATGAGCAGTTCTTC. Residues: CASSFSGYEQFF.

This clonotype occurred many times. The chain employs TRBV7-2 and TRBJ2-1, with TRBD2 matching 7 bases. Germline CDR1 reads SGHTA; CDR2 reads FQGNSA. The CDR3 contains 11 residues. V lost 4 bases to trimming and J lost 15 bases; unmatched junction nucleotides: 6. The CDR3 nucleotides read TGTGCCAGCAGCTCCGGGACTATAAGGTTCTTC. It codes for CASSSGTIRFF. The complete variable domain, with remaining parts taken from reference TRBV7-2 and TRBJ2-1, reads GAGVSQSPSNKVTEKGKDVELRCDPISGHTALYWYRQSLGQGLEFLIYFQGNSAPDKSGLPSDRFSAERTGGSVSTLTIQRTQQEDSAVYLCASSSGTIRFFGPGTRLTVL.

At least ten counts were recorded for this clonotype. The V gene is TRBV5-1, the J gene TRBJ1-6, with 10 bases fitting TRBD1. With 4 bases clipped from V and 14 bases from J, the junction kept 9 bases outside the gene matches. The CDR3 covers 14 residues. Germline V lookup: CDR1 SGHRS, CDR2 YFSETQ. CDR3 sequence (DNA): TGCGCCAGCAGCCCTGGACAGGGGGGCCTTGCCCTCCACTTT. Residues: CASSPGQGGLALHF.

At least ten counts were recorded for this clonotype. This chain connects TRBV10-3 to TRBJ1-1; 11 bases are shared with TRBD1. The CDR3 length is 13 residues. The germline gives CDR1 ENHRY, CDR2 SYGVKD. The J segment lost 1 base and the V segment lost 10 bases, leaving 2 bases of the junction unmatched. CDR3 protein: CATGQGANTEAFF. The CDR3 DNA sequence: TGTGCCACCGGACAGGGGGCGAACACTGAAGCTTTCTTT.

V is TRBV24-1 and J is TRBJ1-5; possible D gene TRBD1, 6 bases. The CDR3 spans 13 residues. The V gene lost 4 bases and the J gene lost 7 bases, with 10 bases spanning the gap. Germline V lookup: CDR1 KGHDR, CDR2 SFDVKD. As DNA, the CDR3 is TGTGCCACCAGTGAGGGGGCGAACCAGCCCCAGCATTTT. It is translated as CATSEGANQPQHF.

The table lists this clonotype with a count of one. This could be a read error, since a much larger clone is one nucleotide away. V and J are TRBV27 and TRBJ1-1; D gene ambiguous. Germline V gene sequence: CDR1 MNHEY, CDR2 SMNVEV (reference sequence). V gave up 5 bases and J gave up 1 base, with 11 bases separating them. The CDR3 consists of 14 residues. The chain's CDR3 is CASSAQFQNTEAFF. The CDR3 nucleotides are TGTGCCAGCAGTGCACAGTTCCAGAACACTGAAGCTTTCTTT.